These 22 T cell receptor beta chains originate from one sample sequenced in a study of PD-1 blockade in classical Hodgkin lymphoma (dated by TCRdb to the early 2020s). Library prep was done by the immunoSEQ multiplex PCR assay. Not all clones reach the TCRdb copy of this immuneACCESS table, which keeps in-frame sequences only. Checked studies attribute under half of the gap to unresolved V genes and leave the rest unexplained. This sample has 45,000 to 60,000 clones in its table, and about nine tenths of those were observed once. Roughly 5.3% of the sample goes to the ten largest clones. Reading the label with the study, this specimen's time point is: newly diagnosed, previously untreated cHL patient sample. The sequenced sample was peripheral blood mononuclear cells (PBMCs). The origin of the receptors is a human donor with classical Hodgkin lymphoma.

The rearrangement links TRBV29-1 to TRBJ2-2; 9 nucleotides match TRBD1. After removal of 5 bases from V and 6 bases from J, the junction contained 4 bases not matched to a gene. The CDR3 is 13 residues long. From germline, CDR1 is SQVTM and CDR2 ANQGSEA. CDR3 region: CSVSQGASGELFF. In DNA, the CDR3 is TGCAGCGTTTCACAGGGGGCGTCCGGGGAGCTGTTTTTT.

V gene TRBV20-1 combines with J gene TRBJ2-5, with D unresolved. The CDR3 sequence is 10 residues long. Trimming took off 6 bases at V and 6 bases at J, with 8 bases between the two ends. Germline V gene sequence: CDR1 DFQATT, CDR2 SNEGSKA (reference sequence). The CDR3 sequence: CSALIKTQYF. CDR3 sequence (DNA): TGCAGTGCCCTTATTAAGACCCAGTACTTC.

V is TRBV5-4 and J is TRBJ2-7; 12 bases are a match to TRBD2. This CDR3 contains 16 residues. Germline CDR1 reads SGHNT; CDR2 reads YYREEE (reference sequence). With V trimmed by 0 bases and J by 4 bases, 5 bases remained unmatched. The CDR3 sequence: CASSLGTSGASYEQYV. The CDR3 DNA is TGTGCCAGCAGCTTGGGGACTAGCGGGGCCTCTTACGAGCAGTACGTC.

The CDR3 loop reads CASSIRENSEQFF. The CDR3, as DNA: TGTGCCAGTAGTATAAGGGAAAACAGTGAGCAGTTCTTC. This chain links TRBV19 with TRBJ2-1; D unclear. V was trimmed by 2 bases and J by 9 bases, leaving 11 bases between them. The CDR3 is 13 residues long. Per germline, CDR1 LNHDA and CDR2 SQIVND (reference sequence).

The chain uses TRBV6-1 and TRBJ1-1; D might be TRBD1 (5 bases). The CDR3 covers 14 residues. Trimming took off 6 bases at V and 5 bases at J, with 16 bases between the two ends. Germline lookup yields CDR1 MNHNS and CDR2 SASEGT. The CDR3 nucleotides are TGTGCCAGCAGCTACGCGGGGGATTATACTGAAGCTTTCTTT. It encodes CASSYAGDYTEAFF.

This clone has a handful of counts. The CDR3 region has the DNA TGTGCCAGGGGGGGGGACGAGCAGTACTTC. The encoded protein is CARGGDEQYF. The chain has TRBV25-1 and TRBJ2-7, with 7 bases fitting TRBD2. V shed 9 bases, J shed 5 bases, and the junction held 1 base outside the gene matches. The germline V gene encodes CDR1 MGHDK and CDR2 SYGVNS. The CDR3 runs 10 residues.

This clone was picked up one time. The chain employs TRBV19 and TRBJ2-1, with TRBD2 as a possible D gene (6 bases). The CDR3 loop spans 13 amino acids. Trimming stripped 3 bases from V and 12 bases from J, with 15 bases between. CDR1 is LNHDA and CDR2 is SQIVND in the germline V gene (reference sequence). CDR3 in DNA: TGTGCCAGTAGTATGGGAGGCATTTCTGGGCAGTTCTTC. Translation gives CASSMGGISGQFF.

Here the CDR3 reads CASSPLRGAYEQYV. DNA of the CDR3: TGTGCCAGCAGCCCCCTAAGGGGAGCCTACGAGCAGTACGTC. The chain uses TRBV11-2 and TRBJ2-7, with D perhaps being TRBD1 or TRBD2 (5 bases each). This CDR3 comprises 14 residues. Per germline, CDR1 SGHAT and CDR2 FQNNGV. V was pared by 5 bases and J by 2 bases, with 13 bases between.

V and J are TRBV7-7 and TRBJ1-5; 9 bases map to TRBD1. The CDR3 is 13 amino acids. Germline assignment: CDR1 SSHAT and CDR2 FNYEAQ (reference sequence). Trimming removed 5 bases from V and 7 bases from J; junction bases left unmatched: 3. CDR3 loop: CASSEDRGQPQHF. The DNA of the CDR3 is TGTGCCAGCAGCGAGGACAGGGGACAGCCCCAGCATTTT.

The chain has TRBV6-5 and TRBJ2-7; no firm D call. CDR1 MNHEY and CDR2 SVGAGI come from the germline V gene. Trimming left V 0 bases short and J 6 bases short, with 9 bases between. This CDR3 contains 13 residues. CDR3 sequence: CASSYSSSSEQYF. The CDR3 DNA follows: TGTGCCAGCAGTTACTCGTCCTCTTCCGAGCAGTACTTC.

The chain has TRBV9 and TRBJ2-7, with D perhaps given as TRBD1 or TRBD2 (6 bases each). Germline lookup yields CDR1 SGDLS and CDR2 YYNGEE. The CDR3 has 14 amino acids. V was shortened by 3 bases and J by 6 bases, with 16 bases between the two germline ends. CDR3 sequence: CASSDRMGGREQYF. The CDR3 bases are TGTGCCAGCAGCGATCGAATGGGGGGCCGCGAGCAGTACTTC.

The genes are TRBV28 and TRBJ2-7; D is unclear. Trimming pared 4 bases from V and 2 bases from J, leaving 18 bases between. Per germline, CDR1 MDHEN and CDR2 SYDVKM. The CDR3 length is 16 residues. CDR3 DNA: TGTGCCAGCAGTTCCGCCACCTCCTCTGATCCCTACGAGCAGTACTTC. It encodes CASSSATSSDPYEQYF.

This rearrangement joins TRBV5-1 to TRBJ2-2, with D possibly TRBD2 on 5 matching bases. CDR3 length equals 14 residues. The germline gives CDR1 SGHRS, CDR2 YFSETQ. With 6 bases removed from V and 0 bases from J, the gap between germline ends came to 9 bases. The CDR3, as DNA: TGCGCCAGCATGGAGCGGACGAACACCGGGGAGCTGTTTTTT. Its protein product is CASMERTNTGELFF.

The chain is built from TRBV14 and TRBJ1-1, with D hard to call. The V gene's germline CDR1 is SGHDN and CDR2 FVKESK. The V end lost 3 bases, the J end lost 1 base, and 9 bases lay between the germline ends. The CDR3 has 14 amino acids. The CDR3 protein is CASSQPVGNTEAFF. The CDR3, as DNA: TGTGCCAGCAGCCAGCCAGTGGGGAACACTGAAGCTTTCTTT. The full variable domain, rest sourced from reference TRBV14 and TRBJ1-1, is EAGVTQFPSHSVIEKGQTVTLRCDPISGHDNLYWYRRVMGKEIKFLLHFVKESKQDESGMPNNRFLAERTGGTYSTLKVQPAELEDSGVYFCASSQPVGNTEAFFGQGTRLTVV.

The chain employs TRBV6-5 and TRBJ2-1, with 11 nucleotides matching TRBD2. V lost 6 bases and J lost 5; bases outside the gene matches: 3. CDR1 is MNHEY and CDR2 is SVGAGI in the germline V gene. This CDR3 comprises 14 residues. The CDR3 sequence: CASSRGLADNEQFF. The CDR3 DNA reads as TGTGCCAGCAGCCGGGGACTAGCGGACAATGAGCAGTTCTTC.

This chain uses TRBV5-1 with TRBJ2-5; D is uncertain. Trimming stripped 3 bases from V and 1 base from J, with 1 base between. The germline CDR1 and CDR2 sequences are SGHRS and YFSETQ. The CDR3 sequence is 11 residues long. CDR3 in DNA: TGCGCCAGCAGCTCCCAAGAGACCCAGTACTTC. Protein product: CASSSQETQYF.

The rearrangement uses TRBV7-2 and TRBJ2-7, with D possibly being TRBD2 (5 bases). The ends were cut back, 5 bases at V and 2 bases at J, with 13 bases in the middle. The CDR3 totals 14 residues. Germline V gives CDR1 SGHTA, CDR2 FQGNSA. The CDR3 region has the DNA TGTGCCAGCAGCCGCCAAAGCGGAACCTACGAGCAGTACTTC. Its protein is CASSRQSGTYEQYF.

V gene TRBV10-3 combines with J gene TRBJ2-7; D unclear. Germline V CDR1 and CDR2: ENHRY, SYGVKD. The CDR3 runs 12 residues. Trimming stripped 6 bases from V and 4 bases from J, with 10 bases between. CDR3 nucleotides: TGTGCCATCAGCACAGACTCTTACGAGCAGTACGTC. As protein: CAISTDSYEQYV.

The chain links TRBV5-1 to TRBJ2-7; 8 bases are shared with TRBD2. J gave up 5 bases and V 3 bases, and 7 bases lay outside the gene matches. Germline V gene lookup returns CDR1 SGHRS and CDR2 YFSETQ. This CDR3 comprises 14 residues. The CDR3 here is CASSSSGLADEQYV. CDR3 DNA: TGCGCCAGCAGCTCCTCCGGACTAGCTGACGAGCAGTACGTC.

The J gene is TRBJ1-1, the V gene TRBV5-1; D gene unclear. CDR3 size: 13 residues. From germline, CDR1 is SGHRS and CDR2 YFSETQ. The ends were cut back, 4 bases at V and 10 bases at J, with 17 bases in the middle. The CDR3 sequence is CASSPNDGWGAFF. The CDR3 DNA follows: TGCGCCAGCAGCCCAAATGATGGGTGGGGAGCTTTCTTT.

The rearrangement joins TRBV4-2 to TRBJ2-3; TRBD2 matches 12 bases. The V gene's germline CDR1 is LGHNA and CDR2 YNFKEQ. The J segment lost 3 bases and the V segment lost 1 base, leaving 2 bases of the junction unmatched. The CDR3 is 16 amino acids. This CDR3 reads CASSQALAGGTDTQYF. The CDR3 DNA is TGTGCCAGCAGCCAAGCGCTAGCGGGGGGGACAGATACGCAGTATTTT.

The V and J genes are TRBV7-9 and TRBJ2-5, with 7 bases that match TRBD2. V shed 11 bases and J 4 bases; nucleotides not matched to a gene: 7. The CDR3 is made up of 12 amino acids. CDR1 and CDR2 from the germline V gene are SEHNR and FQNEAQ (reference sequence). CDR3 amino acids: CAAAGLGETQYF. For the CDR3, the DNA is TGTGCCGCAGCGGGGCTGGGAGAGACCCAGTACTTC.